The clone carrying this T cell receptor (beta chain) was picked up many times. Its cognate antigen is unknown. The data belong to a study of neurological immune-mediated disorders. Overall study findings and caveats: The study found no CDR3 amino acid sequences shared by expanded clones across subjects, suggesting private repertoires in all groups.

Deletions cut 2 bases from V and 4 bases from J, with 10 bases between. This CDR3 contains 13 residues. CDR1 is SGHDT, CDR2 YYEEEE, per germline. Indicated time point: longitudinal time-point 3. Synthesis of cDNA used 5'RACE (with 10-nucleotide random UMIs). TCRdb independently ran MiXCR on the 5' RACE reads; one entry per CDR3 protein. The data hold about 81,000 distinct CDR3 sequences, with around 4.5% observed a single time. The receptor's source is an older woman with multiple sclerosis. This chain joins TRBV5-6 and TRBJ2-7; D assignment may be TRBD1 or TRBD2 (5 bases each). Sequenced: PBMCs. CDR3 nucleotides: TGTGCCAGCAGCTTTACTAGGGGATACGAGCAGTACTTC. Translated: CASSFTRGYEQYF.